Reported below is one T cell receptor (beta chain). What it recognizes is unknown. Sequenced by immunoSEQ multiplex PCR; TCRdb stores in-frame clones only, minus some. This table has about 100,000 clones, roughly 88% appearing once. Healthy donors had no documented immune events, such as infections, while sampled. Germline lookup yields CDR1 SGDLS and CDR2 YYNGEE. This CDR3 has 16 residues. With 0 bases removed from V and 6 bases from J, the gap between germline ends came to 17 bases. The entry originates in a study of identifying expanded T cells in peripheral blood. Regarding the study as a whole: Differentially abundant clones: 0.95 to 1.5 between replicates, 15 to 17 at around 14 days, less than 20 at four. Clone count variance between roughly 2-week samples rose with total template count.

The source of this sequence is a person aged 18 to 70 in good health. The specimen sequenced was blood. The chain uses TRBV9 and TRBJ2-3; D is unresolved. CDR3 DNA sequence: TGTGCCAGCAGCGTAGAATATCAGCTCTTGGTGGATACGCAGTATTTT. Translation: CASSVEYQLLVDTQYF. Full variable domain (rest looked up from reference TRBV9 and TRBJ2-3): DSGVTQTPKHLITATGQRVTLRCSPRSGDLSVYWYQQSLDQGLQFLIQYYNGEERAKGNILERFSAQQFPDLHSELNLSSLELGDSALYFCASSVEYQLLVDTQYFGPGTRLTVL.